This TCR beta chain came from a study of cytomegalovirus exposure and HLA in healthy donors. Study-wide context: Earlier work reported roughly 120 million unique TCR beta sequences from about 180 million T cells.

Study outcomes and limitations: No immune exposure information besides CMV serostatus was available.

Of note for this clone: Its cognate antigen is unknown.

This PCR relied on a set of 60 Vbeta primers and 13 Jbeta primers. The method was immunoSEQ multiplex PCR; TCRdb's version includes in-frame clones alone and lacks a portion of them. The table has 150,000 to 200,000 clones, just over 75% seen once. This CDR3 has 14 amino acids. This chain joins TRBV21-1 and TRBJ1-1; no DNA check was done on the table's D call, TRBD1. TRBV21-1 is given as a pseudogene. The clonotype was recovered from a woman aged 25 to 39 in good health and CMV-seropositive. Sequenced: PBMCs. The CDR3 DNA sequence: TGTGCCAGCAGCAAAGCCACAGCGAACACTGAAGCTTTCTTT. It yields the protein CASSKATANTEAFF.